This entry features one TCR beta chain sequence. This clonotype has ten or more counts. The target of this receptor is not known. It has no much larger one-base neighbor in the sample; base qualities were not kept. CDR1 is given as SGHVS and CDR2 as FNYEAQ, both from the germline V gene. Here V drops 5 bases and J drops 9 bases, and the junction holds 13 bases not matched to any gene. Taken from cysteine to phenylalanine, the CDR3 has 15 residues. The only DNA kept is the CDR3, 45 bases in frame from the first base. Stable Graves' hyperthyroidism was defined as no progression to ophthalmopathy during 18 months of follow-up. Hyperthyroidism patients were newly diagnosed, with disease duration under 2 months, and aged 18 to 65 years. Exclusion was applied to patients with uncontrolled infections, other autoimmune diseases, pregnancy or lactation. Diagnoses were based on clinical symptoms, serum thyroxine and TRAb, thyroid ultrasound and orbital computed tomography. Ficoll-Paque density gradient centrifugation was used to isolate PBMCs from around 10 ml of fresh peripheral blood. Total RNA was extracted using Trizol reagent, and RNA quality was assessed on an Agilent 2100 Bioanalyzer.

This sample was included in a study of T cells in Graves' hyperthyroidism and ophthalmopathy (dated 2019 in TCRdb). About the study as a whole: Peripheral blood was sampled at the time of initial diagnosis, prior to any treatment. To identify TCR V-J signatures that set the groups apart, the researchers used a discovery cohort of 100 or so patients, made up of 43 with Graves' ophthalmopathy and about 55 with stable Graves' hyperthyroidism. Prospective prediction of ophthalmopathy was tested in an independent validation cohort of approximately 19 hyperthyroidism patients and 15 to 17 patients who later progressed to ophthalmopathy. The approximately 98 discovery patients were randomly divided into training and test sets at a 7:3 ratio. In addition, the study compared T-cell repertoires in thyroid tissue and in blood from roughly 6 Graves' hyperthyroidism patients. Once sampling was done, hyperthyroidism patients were given methimazole at a starting dose of 30 mg daily, whereas ophthalmopathy patients were given high-dose intravenous methylprednisolone. The paper reports TCR Vbeta CDR3 sequencing of some 140 peripheral blood samples: some 44 ophthalmopathy, fewer than 80 hyperthyroidism and around 17 progressor patients. General conclusions and limits of the study: In cross-validation, a model built on a 13 V-J signature told ophthalmopathy apart from stable hyperthyroidism with approximately 90% sensitivity and about 81% specificity, and in testing the same model reached 80%/75%. During validation, the model predicted progression to ophthalmopathy a median of about 5.9 months ahead of onset, with around 70% sensitivity and under 85% specificity. Most expanded thyroid clonotypes (frequency above 0.001) were also found in blood, which suggests that blood repertoires may mirror thyroid immune responses. No statistical method was used to set the sample size in advance, and investigators knew the group allocation.

The TCR beta CDR3 regions were amplified from the RNA transcripts. The TCR CDR3 was subjected to a first round of RT-PCR using the HTBI primer set and the Qiagen OneStep RT-PCR kit. Libraries were constructed in a second round of multiplex PCR, after which size selection and purification were performed. Paired-end sequencing of the libraries was performed with 100 bp reads on an Illumina HiSeq2000. Under the source paper's analysis protocol: Raw data were processed with SOAPnuke, discarding reads with adapters, uncalled bases, mean Phred below 15, or no exact constant-primer or identifier match. High-quality paired reads were merged using COPE v1.2.5, and each unique nucleotide sequence was defined as a clonotype. MiTCR v1.1 was used to align clonotypes to the IMGT TRBV, TRBD and TRBJ reference segments. Only V-J combinations with frequency above 0.0001, covering 99.2% of repertoires, were analysed. The TCS score was defined as F50 (clonal expansion) divided by E x V (chaos), with BLOSUM62-based TCRdist calculated between CDR3 peptides within each V-J. Welch's t-statistics and random forest reduced fewer than 600 V-J features to 10 to 15, which were used in a naive Bayes classifier (R e1071). TCRdb reanalyzed the raw reads on its own, using fastp at Q25 for trimming and MiXCR for clone calling, and kept in-frame beta chains. When rows share a CDR3 protein, they turn into one entry using the most common DNA and genes. The V and J calls were determined by TCRdb, not by the authors. Counted in this sample were approximately 210,000 distinct CDR3 sequences; roughly 17% of them appeared once. The ten most abundant clones make up 50% of the sample.

Recombination connected TRBV7-6 to TRBJ2-1; a stretch of 7 junction bases matches TRBD2. The origin of this receptor is a man in his forties or fifties with Graves' hyperthyroidism. Sequenced input: blood. The nucleotides read TGTGCCAGCAGCCACAATTCAGGGAGGGTGGGTGAGCAGTTCTTC. It encodes CASSHNSGRVGEQFF.